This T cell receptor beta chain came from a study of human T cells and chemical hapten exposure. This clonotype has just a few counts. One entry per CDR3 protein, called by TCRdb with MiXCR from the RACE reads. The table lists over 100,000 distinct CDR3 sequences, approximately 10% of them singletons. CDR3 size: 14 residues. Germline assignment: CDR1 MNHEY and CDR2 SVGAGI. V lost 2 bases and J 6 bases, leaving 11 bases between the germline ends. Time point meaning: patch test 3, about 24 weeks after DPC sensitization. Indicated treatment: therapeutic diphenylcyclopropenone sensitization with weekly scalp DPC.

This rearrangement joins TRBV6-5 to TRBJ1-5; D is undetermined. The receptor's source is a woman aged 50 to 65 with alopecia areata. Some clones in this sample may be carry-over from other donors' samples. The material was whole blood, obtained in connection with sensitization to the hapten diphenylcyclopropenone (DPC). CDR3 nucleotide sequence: TGTGCCAGCAGTTACGGAGCAGGCCGTCAGCCCCAGCATTTT. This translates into CASSYGAGRQPQHF.